This TCR beta chain was sequenced during a study of neurological immune-mediated disorders. TCRdb re-derived calls from the 5' RACE reads in MiXCR, one entry per CDR3 protein. The sample consists of roughly 100,000 distinct CDR3 sequences, 9.5% to 14% of them appearing once. The table lists this clonotype with many counts. Documented time point: longitudinal time-point 3. V shed 5 bases and J shed 8 bases, with 13 bases lying between them. This CDR3 region has 13 residues. In germline, CDR1 is SGHVS, CDR2 FQNEAQ. The sequence was obtained from a female donor with HTLV-1-associated myelopathy (HAM/TSP). Input material: PBMCs. The rearrangement joins TRBV7-8 to TRBJ2-1, with TRBD1 as a possible D gene (6 bases). CDR3 residues: CASSTMKGDEQFF. CDR3 in DNA: TGTGCCAGCAGCACCATGAAGGGGGATGAGCAGTTCTTC.